This T cell receptor beta chain was found in a study of shared clonotypes between healthy human individuals. Study results and limitations: In this cohort, only blood was sampled, and tissue repertoires likely differ.

A word on this clone: What it binds is unknown.

The authors' processing: Filtering differed, since immunoSEQ gave only junction sequences and no quality scores. Measured with immunoSEQ multiplex PCR; TCRdb has only the in-frame clones, and not every one. D and trimming come from the DNA, and the V and J calls and clone size come from that table. Of some 2,100,000 clones in the sample, approximately 95% were seen once. Trimming at V came to 10 bases and at J to 4 bases, leaving 8 bases not matched to a gene. In germline, CDR1 is ENHRY, CDR2 SYGVKD. The CDR3 runs 14 residues. The origin of this receptor is a man between 18 and 29 years old in good health. This chain links TRBV10-3 with TRBJ2-2, with 8 nucleotides matching TRBD2. Sequencing was performed on naive CD4+ T cells sorted from blood. Subset given: CD45RA+ positively selected. In DNA, the CDR3 is TGTGCCAGCTCCGGGACTAGTCTCACCGGGGAGCTGTTTTTT. Translating gives CASSGTSLTGELFF.